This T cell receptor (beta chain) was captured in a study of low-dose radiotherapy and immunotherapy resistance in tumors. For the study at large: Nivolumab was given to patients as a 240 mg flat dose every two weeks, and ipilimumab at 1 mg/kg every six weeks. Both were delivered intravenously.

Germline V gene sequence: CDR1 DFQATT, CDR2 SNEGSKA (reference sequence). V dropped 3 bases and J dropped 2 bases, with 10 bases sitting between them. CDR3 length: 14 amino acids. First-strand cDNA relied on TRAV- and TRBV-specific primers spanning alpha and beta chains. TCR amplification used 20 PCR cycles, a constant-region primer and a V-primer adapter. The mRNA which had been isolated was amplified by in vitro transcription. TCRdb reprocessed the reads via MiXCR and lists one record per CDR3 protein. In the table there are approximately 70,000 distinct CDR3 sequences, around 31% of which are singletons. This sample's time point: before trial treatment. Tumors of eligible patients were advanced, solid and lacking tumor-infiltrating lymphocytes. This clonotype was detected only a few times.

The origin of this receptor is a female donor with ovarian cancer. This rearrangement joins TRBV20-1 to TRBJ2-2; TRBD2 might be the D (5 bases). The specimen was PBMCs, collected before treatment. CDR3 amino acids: CSASPSLNTGELFF. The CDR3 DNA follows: TGCAGTGCTAGTCCTAGCCTCAACACCGGGGAGCTGTTTTTT.